This TCR beta chain was retrieved from a study of cytomegalovirus exposure and HLA in healthy donors. About the study: Earlier results showed 90 million to 120 million unique TCR beta sequences derived from approximately 170 million T cells.

Study results and limitations: Within an earlier analysis, most TCR beta V segments proved productive either about 90% or about 30% of the time.

This PCR relied on a set of 60 Vbeta primers and 13 Jbeta primers. Repertoires were generated with immunoSEQ multiplex PCR, while TCRdb's copy carries only in-frame clones and drops some. The table has roughly 120,000 clones, under 80% seen once. As concerns this clone: Its target is not known.

Sequencing used PBMCs. The clonotype originates from a woman aged 40-49 years in good health and CMV-seropositive.

The CDR3: CASSLPIGTSGGQETQYF. The CDR3 nucleotides are TGTGCCAGCAGCTTGCCAATCGGTACTAGCGGGGGCCAAGAGACCCAGTACTTC. This chain connects TRBV5-4 to TRBJ2-5, with 11 bases fitting TRBD2. The CDR3 is 18 residues long. CDR1 SGHNT and CDR2 YYREEE come from the germline V gene (reference sequence). J lost 1 base, V lost 1 base, and 9 bases had no gene match.